This T cell receptor (beta chain) emerged from a study of blood T cell repertoires in COVID-19. In the study overall: Acute-phase and convalescent COVID-19 samples originated in the United States, Italy and Spain.

Under the authors' procedure: The assay estimated nucleated cells by amplifying reference gene primers. Only in-frame clones appear in the TCRdb table, and some are missing; sequencing was by immunoSEQ multiplex PCR. The V and J calls and clone size come from that table; D and trimming were worked out from the DNA. Of roughly 110,000 clones listed, 76% are singletons. V dropped 6 bases and J dropped 9; count of bases not matched to a gene: 4. This CDR3 is 13 amino acids long. CDR1 MRHNA and CDR2 SNTAGT come from the germline V gene. The Seattle site enrolled patients during active infection and followed them longitudinally.

The sequence was collected from a man older than 75 with COVID-19, enrolled during active disease. The sequencing input was peripheral blood. The J gene is TRBJ2-6, the V gene TRBV6-4; 8 bases match TRBD1. This chain's CDR3 is CASSTGTGNVLTF. DNA for the CDR3: TGTGCCAGCAGCACCGGGACAGGCAACGTCCTGACTTTC.